This T cell receptor (beta chain) comes out of a study of shared clonotypes between healthy human individuals. Study details: Researchers assigned three CD4 naive, three CD4 memory, two CD8 naive and one CD8 memory plate to each donor.

CD8 memory was a combination of CD45RO+ cells and CCR7-negative CD45RA+ TemRA cells. Clones were sequenced by immunoSEQ multiplex PCR, and TCRdb holds only the in-frame ones, with some missing. Here the sample spans roughly 380,000 clones, approximately 96% being singletons. As concerns this clone: Other DNA sequences in the sample encode the same CDR3.

V was pared by 3 bases and J by 5 bases, with 19 bases between. CDR3 size: 16 residues. Germline V lookup: CDR1 KGHSH, CDR2 LQKENI. Sequenced input: memory CD8+ T cells sorted from blood. Regarding subset: CD45RO+ cells pooled with CCR7-negative TemRA cells. This TCR came from a man aged 30 to 39 in good health. The rearrangement links TRBV18 to TRBJ2-5, with D possibly being TRBD2 (5 bases). CDR3 bases: TGTGCCAGCTCACCCTCTCCGGCCCGGAGGAGGGAGACCCAGTACTTC. Translation: CASSPSPARRRETQYF.